These 15 T cell receptor beta chains originate from one sample sequenced in a study of blood T cell repertoires in COVID-19. Assay: immunoSEQ multiplex PCR; the TCRdb copy retains only in-frame clones and omits some. The table lists 80,000 to 100,000 clones, about nine tenths of them singletons. Sequenced input: peripheral blood. The receptors come from a human donor with active COVID-19. The donor label of this sample is uncertain.

This sequence joins TRBV7-9 and TRBJ2-1; TRBD1 agrees at 8 bases. The CDR3 has 14 residues. Germline CDR1 reads SEHNR; CDR2 reads FQNEAQ (reference sequence). Losses at the gene ends were 11 bases for V and 4 bases for J; bases not matched to a gene: 10. As DNA, the CDR3 is TGTGCCCAAGCCAGAGGGACAGGATACAATGAGCAGTTCTTC. Translation: CAQARGTGYNEQFF.

The chain recombines TRBV7-2 with TRBJ2-3, with TRBD2 matching 9 bases. CDR3 length: 18 residues. After removal of 2 bases from V and 4 bases from J, the junction contained 13 bases not matched to a gene. The germline V gene encodes CDR1 SGHTA and CDR2 FQGNSA. In DNA form, the CDR3 reads TGTGCCAGCAGCTTAACGGCCGCGGGGGGGAATGAAGCAGATACGCAGTATTTT. Its translation is CASSLTAAGGNEADTQYF.

The genes are TRBV6-1 and TRBJ1-6; TRBD1 matches at 10 bases. Looked up from germline, CDR1 is MNHNS and CDR2 is SASEGT. The CDR3 runs 16 residues. V was clipped by 2 bases and J by 10 bases; unmatched bases: 8. The CDR3 bases are TGTGCCAGCAGTGAATATCTGACAGGGGGCGAATCACCCCTCCACTTT. It is translated as CASSEYLTGGESPLHF.

Worth noting for this clone: The junction departs from the called germline gene at one end, perhaps through a read error. The chain is built from TRBV6-5 and TRBJ1-4, with 10 bases aligning to TRBD1. The CDR3 runs 11 residues. Germline V gives CDR1 MNHEY, CDR2 SVGAGI. The CDR3 here is CASRTTGGMIF. Here the CDR3 DNA reads TGTGCCAGCAGGACGACAGGGGGCATGATTTTT.

The V gene is TRBV6-5, the J gene TRBJ1-5; D ambiguous. CDR3 length: 13 amino acids. Germline V gene lookup returns CDR1 MNHEY and CDR2 SVGAGI. The V end lost 7 bases, the J end lost 3 bases, and 10 bases lay between the germline ends. The chain's CDR3 is CASTPINNQPQHF. The DNA of the CDR3 is TGTGCCAGCACCCCAATCAACAATCAGCCCCAGCATTTT.

The rearrangement uses TRBV11-2 and TRBJ2-1, with TRBD2 as a possible D gene (6 bases). The V gene's germline CDR1 is SGHAT and CDR2 FQNNGV. CDR3 length: 18 residues. V was shortened by 0 bases and J by 0 bases, with 15 bases between the two germline ends. Here the CDR3 reads CASSLDAFSGSSYNEQFF. The CDR3 DNA reads TGTGCCAGCAGCTTAGACGCCTTTAGCGGTAGCTCCTACAATGAGCAGTTCTTC.

This rearrangement joins TRBV4-2 to TRBJ1-1; TRBD1 matches 7 bases. The CDR3 is made up of 14 amino acids. Germline assignment: CDR1 LGHNA and CDR2 YNFKEQ. The ends lost 4 bases at V and 4 bases at J; junction bases unmatched: 6. This CDR3 is CASSLGGQITEAFF. Written as DNA, the CDR3 is TGTGCCAGCAGCCTGGGGGGACAGATCACTGAAGCTTTCTTT.

J is TRBJ2-3 and V is TRBV6-5; 8 nucleotides line up with TRBD1. The CDR3 runs to 13 residues. Looked up from germline, CDR1 is MNHEY and CDR2 is SVGAGI. Germline trimming cut 7 bases from V and 3 bases from J; bases unmatched to any gene: 3. The DNA of the CDR3 is TGTGCCAGCACAGGGGGCTCTACAGATACGCAGTATTTT. This encodes CASTGGSTDTQYF.

The rearrangement uses TRBV4-1 and TRBJ1-1; perhaps TRBD1 as D (5 bases). The germline V and J ends were trimmed by 1 base and 0 bases, with 15 bases remaining between them. Germline assignment: CDR1 MGHRA and CDR2 YSYEKL. The CDR3 runs 17 residues. The CDR3 DNA sequence: TGCGCCAGCAGCCAAGGCCCCCTGGCAGGGCTGAACACTGAAGCTTTCTTT. Its translation is CASSQGPLAGLNTEAFF.

This chain uses TRBV9 with TRBJ2-7; 8 bases fit TRBD1. The V and J ends lost 3 bases and 4 bases, in that order; junction bases with no gene match: 6. This CDR3 is built from 14 residues. From germline, CDR1 is SGDLS and CDR2 YYNGEE. CDR3 amino acids: CASSGPGGAYEQYF. The CDR3 nucleotides are TGTGCCAGCAGCGGCCCAGGGGGCGCATACGAGCAGTACTTC.

CDR3 protein: CASSSSLIAPNNEQFF. CDR3 bases: TGTGCCAGCAGCTCCTCGCTGATAGCTCCAAACAATGAGCAGTTCTTC. This chain joins TRBV6-6 and TRBJ2-1; unclear D gene. Per germline, CDR1 MNHNY and CDR2 SVGAGI (reference sequence). This CDR3 has 16 amino acids. The ends were cut back, 6 bases at V and 5 bases at J, with 20 bases in the middle.

The CDR3 region is CASSEGAGYNSPLHF. CDR3 nucleotide sequence: TGTGCCAGCAGTGAAGGGGCGGGTTATAATTCACCCCTCCACTTT. V gene TRBV2 combines with J gene TRBJ1-6, with D uncertain. Trimming took 1 base from V and 4 from J, leaving 8 bases between them. The length of the CDR3 is 15 residues. The V gene's germline CDR1 is SNHLY and CDR2 FYNNEI.

This sequence joins TRBV27 and TRBJ1-1; no clear D. Germline V gene sequence: CDR1 MNHEY, CDR2 SMNVEV (reference sequence). The CDR3 runs to 14 residues. Trimming took off 2 bases at V and 4 bases at J, with 11 bases between the two ends. The CDR3 region is CASSLREESTEAFF. The DNA for the CDR3 is TGTGCCAGCAGTTTACGGGAGGAGAGCACTGAAGCTTTCTTT.

This chain uses TRBV6-4 with TRBJ2-3; TRBD2 matches 12 bases. The CDR3 covers 15 residues. Germline V gives CDR1 MRHNA, CDR2 SNTAGT. The junction had 0 bases not matched to a gene; V was cut back by 4 bases and J by 1 base. The chain's CDR3 is CASSGTSGGTDTQYF. The CDR3 DNA reads TGTGCCAGCAGTGGGACTAGCGGGGGCACAGATACGCAGTATTTT.

The chain carries TRBV9 and TRBJ2-2; 7 nucleotides match TRBD2. CDR3 length: 16 amino acids. V shed 3 bases, J shed 4 bases, and the junction held 9 bases outside the gene matches. Germline V CDR1 and CDR2: SGDLS, YYNGEE. The CDR3 region has the DNA TGTGCCAGCAGCGCTGCCGGGGGGATCGGCACCGGGGAGCTGTTTTTT. Translated: CASSAAGGIGTGELFF.